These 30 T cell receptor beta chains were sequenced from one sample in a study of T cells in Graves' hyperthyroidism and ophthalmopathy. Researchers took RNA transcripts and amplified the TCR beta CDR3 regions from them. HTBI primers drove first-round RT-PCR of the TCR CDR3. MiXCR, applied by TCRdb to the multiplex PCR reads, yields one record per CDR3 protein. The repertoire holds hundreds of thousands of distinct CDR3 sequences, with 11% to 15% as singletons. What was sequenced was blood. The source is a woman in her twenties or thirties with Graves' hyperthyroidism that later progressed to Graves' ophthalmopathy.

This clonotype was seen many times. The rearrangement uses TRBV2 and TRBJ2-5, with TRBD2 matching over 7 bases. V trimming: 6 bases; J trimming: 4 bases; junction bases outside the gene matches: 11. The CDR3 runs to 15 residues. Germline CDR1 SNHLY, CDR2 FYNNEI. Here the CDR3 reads CASSSPREIGETQYF. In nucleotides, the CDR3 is TGTGCCAGCAGCTCCCCGCGGGAGATCGGAGAGACCCAGTACTTC. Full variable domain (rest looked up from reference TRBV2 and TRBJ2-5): EPEVTQTPSHQVTQMGQEVILRCVPISNHLYFYWYRQILGQKVEFLVSFYNNEISEKSEIFDDQFSVERPDGSNFTLKIRSTKLEDSAMYFCASSSPREIGETQYFGPGTRLLVL.

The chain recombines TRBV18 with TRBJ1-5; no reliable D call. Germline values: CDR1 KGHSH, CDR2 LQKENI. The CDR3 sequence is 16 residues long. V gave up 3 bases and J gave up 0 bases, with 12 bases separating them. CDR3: CASSPSQPNSNQPQHF. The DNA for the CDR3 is TGTGCCAGCTCACCCTCGCAACCCAATAGCAATCAGCCCCAGCATTTT.

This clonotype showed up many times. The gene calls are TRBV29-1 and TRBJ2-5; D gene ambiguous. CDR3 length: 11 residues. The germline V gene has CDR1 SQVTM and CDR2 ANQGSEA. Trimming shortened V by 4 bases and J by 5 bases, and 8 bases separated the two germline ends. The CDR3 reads CSVVHQETQYF. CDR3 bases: TGCAGCGTTGTCCATCAGGAGACCCAGTACTTC.

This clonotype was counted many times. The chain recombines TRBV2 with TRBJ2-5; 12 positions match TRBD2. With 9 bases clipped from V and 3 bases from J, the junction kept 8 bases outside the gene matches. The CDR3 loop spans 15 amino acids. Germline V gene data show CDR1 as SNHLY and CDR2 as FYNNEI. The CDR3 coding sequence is TGTGCCAGGAGTCTTAGGACTAGCGGGAAAGAGACCCAGTACTTC. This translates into CARSLRTSGKETQYF.

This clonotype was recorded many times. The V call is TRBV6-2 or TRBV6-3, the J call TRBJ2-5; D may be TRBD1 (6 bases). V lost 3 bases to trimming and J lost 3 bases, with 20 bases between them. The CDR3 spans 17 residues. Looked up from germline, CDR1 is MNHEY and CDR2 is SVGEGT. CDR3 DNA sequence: TGTGCCAGCAGTTATAATTCTGGGTGGACAGAGAAAGAGACCCAGTACTTC. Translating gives CASSYNSGWTEKETQYF.

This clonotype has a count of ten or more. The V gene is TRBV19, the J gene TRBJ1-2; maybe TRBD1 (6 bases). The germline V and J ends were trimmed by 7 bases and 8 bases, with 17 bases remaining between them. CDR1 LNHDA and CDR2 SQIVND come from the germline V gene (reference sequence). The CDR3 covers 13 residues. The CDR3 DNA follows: TGTGCCAGTACCCCCACAGGGATGGAAGGCTACACCTTC. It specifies CASTPTGMEGYTF.

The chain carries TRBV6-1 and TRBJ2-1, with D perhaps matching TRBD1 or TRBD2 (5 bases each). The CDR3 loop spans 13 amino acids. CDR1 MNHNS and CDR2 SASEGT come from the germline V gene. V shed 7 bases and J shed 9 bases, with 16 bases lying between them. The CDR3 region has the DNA TGTGCCAGCACCAAGGGACCCAGCGTTGAGCAGTTCTTC. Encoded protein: CASTKGPSVEQFF.

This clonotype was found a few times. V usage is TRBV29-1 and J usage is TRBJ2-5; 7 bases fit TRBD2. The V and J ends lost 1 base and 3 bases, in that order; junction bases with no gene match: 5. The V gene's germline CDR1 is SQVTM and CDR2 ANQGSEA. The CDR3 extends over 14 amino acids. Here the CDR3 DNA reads TGCAGCGTTGAAGGTGTGGCGGGAGAAGAGACCCAGTACTTC. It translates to CSVEGVAGEETQYF. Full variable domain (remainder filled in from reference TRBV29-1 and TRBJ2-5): SAVISQKPSRDICQRGTSLTIQCQVDSQVTMMFWYRQQPGQSLTLIATANQGSEATYESGFVIDKFPISRPNLTFSTLTVSNMSPEDSSIYLCSVEGVAGEETQYFGPGTRLLVL.

CDR3 amino acids: CSAPSPGQGPENYGYTF. In nucleotides, the CDR3 is TGCAGCGCCCCCTCTCCGGGACAGGGGCCTGAAAACTATGGCTACACCTTC. This chain uses TRBV29-1 with TRBJ1-2, with TRBD1 matching 10 bases. The CDR3 covers 17 residues. With V trimmed by 7 bases and J by 2 bases, 16 bases remained unmatched. The germline gives CDR1 SQVTM, CDR2 ANQGSEA.

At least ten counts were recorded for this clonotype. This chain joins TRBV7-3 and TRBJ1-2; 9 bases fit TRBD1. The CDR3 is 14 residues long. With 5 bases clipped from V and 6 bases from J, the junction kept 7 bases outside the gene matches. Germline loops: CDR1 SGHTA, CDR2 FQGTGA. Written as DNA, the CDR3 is TGTGCCAGCAGCACAACAGGGGGCGGCGATGGCTACACCTTC. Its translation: CASSTTGGGDGYTF.

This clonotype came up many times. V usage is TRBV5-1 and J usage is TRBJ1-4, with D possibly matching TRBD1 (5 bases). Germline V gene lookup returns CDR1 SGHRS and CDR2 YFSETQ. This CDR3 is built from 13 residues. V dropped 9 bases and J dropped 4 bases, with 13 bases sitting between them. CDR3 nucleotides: TGCGCCAAAGCGGGACGGCTTAATGAAAAACTGTTTTTT. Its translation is CAKAGRLNEKLFF. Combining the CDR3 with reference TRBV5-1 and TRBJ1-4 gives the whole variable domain KAGVTQTPRYLIKTRGQQVTLSCSPISGHRSVSWYQQTPGQGLQFLFEYFSETQRNKGNFPGRFSGRQFSNSRSEMNVSTLELGDSALYLCAKAGRLNEKLFFGSGTQLSVL.

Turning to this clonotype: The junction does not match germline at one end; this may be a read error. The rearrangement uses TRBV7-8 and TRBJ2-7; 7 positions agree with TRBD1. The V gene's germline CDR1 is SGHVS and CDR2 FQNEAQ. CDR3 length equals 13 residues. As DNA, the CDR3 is TGCGCCAGCAGCCAACCGACAGGGCCCGAGCAGTACTTC. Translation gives CASSQPTGPEQYF.

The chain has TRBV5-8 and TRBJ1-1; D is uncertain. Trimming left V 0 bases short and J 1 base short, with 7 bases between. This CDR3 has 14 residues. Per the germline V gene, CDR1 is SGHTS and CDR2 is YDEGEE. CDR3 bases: TGTGCCAGCAGCTTGGCTTCGTGGAACACTGAAGCTTTCTTT. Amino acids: CASSLASWNTEAFF.

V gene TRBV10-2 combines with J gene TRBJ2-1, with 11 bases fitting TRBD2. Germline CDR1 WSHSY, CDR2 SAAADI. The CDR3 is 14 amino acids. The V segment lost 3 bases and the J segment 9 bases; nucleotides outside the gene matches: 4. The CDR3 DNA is TGCGCCAGCAGTGAACCTAGCGGGAGGATTGAGCAGTTCTTC. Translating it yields CASSEPSGRIEQFF.

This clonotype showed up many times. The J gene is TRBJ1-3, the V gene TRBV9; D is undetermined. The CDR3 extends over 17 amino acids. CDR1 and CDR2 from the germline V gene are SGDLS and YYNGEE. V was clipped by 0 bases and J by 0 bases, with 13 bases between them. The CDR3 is CASSVGERPSSGNTIYF. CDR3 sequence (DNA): TGTGCCAGCAGCGTAGGAGAACGGCCATCCTCTGGAAACACCATATATTTT.

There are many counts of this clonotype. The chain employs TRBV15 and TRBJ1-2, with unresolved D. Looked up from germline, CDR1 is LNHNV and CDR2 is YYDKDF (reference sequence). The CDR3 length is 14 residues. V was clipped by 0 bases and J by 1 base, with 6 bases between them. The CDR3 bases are TGTGCCACCAGCAGAGACTCTGATAACTATGGCTACACCTTC. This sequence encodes CATSRDSDNYGYTF. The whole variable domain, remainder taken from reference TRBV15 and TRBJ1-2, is DAMVIQNPRYQVTQFGKPVTLSCSQTLNHNVMYWYQQKSSQAPKLLFHYYDKDFNNEADTPDNFQSRRPNTSFCFLDIRSPGLGDTAMYLCATSRDSDNYGYTFGSGTRLTVV.

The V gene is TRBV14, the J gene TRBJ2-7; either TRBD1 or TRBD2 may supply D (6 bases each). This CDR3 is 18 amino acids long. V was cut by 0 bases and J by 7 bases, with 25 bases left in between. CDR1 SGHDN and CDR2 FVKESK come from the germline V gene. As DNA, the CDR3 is TGTGCCAGCAGCCAAGATGTCCTGGCCGGGGGCGACTCTTGGGAGCAGTACTTC. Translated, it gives CASSQDVLAGGDSWEQYF. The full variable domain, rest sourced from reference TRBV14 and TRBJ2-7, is EAGVTQFPSHSVIEKGQTVTLRCDPISGHDNLYWYRRVMGKEIKFLLHFVKESKQDESGMPNNRFLAERTGGTYSTLKVQPAELEDSGVYFCASSQDVLAGGDSWEQYFGPGTRLTVT.

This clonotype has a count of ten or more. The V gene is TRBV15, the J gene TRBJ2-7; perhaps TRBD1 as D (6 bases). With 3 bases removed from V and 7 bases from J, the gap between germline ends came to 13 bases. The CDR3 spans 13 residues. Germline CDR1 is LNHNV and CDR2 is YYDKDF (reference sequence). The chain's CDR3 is CATSRAQGREQYF. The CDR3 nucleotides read TGTGCCACCAGCAGGGCACAGGGTCGGGAGCAGTACTTC.

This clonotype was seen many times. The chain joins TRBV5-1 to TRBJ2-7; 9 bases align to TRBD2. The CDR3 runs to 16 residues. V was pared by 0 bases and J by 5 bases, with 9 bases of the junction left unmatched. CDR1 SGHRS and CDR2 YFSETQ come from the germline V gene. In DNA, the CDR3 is TGCGCCAGCAGCTTGGAGGGAGGTAGCGGGAGCCACGAGCAGTACTTC. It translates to CASSLEGGSGSHEQYF. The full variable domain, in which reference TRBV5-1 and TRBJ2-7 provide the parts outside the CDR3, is KAGVTQTPRYLIKTRGQQVTLSCSPISGHRSVSWYQQTPGQGLQFLFEYFSETQRNKGNFPGRFSGRQFSNSRSEMNVSTLELGDSALYLCASSLEGGSGSHEQYFGPGTRLTVT.

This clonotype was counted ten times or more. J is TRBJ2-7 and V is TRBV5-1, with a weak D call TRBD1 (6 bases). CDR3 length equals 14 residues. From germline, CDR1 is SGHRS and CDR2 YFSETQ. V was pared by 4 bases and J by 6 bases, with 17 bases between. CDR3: CASSTRERGGEQYF. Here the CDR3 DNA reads TGCGCCAGCAGCACCAGGGAAAGAGGGGGCGAGCAGTACTTC.

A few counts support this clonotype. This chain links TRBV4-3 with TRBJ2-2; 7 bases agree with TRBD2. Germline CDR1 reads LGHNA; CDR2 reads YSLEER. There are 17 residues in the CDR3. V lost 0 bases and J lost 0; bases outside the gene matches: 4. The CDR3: CASSQDFAGANTGELFF. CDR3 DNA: TGCGCCAGCAGCCAAGATTTTGCGGGAGCGAACACCGGGGAGCTGTTTTTT.

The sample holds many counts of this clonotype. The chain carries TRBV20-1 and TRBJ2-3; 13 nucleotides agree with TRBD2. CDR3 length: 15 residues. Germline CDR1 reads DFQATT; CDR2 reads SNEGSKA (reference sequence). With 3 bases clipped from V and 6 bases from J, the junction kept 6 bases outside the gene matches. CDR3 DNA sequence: TGCAGTGCTAGCCCCGGGACTAGCGGGACCGATACGCAGTATTTT. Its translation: CSASPGTSGTDTQYF.

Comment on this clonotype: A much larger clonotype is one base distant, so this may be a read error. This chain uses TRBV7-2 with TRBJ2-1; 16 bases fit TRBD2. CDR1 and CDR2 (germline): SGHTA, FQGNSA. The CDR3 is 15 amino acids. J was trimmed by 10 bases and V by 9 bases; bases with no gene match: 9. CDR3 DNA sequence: TGTGCCAGAAGCCCGGGACTAGCGGGAGGGTGGGAGCAGTTCTTC. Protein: CARSPGLAGGWEQFF.

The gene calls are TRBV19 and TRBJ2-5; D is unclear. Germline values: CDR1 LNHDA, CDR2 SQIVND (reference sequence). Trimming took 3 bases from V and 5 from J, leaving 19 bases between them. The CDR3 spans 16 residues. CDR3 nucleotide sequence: TGTGCCAGTAGTATTTCCCAGAATTCGTTTGGGGAGACCCAGTACTTC. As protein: CASSISQNSFGETQYF.

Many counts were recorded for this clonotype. The CDR3 coding sequence is TGTGCCAGCACTCCATCTGACAGGCCTCACTATGGCTACACCTTC. Protein sequence: CASTPSDRPHYGYTF. The J gene is TRBJ1-2, the V gene TRBV6-2 or TRBV6-3; perhaps TRBD1 as D (6 bases). The CDR3 is 15 amino acids. The germline V and J ends were trimmed by 7 bases and 3 bases, with 18 bases remaining between them. CDR1 and CDR2 (germline): MNHEY, SVGEGT.

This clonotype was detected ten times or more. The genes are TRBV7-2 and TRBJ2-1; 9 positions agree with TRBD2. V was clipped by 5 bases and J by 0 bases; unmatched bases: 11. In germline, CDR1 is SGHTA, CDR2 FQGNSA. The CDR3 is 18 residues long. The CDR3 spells CASSPDSGSLGSYNEQFF. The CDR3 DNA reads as TGTGCCAGCAGCCCTGATAGCGGGAGTCTAGGCTCCTACAATGAGCAGTTCTTC. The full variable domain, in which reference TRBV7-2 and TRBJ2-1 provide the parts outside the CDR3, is GAGVSQSPSNKVTEKGKDVELRCDPISGHTALYWYRQSLGQGLEFLIYFQGNSAPDKSGLPSDRFSAERTGGSVSTLTIQRTQQEDSAVYLCASSPDSGSLGSYNEQFFGPGTRLTVL.

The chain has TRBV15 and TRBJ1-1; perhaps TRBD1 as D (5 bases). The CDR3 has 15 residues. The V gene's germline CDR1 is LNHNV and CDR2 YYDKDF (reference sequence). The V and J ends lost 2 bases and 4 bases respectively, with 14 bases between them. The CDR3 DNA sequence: TGTGCCACCAGCAGACCGCGGGGGGTGGCCACTGAAGCTTTCTTT. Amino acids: CATSRPRGVATEAFF. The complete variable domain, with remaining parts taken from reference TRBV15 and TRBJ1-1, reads DAMVIQNPRYQVTQFGKPVTLSCSQTLNHNVMYWYQQKSSQAPKLLFHYYDKDFNNEADTPDNFQSRRPNTSFCFLDIRSPGLGDTAMYLCATSRPRGVATEAFFGQGTRLTVV.

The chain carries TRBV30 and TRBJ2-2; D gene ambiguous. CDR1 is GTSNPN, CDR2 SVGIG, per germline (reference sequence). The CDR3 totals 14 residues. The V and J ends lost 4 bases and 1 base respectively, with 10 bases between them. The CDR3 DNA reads TGTGCCTGGAAACCCCCGGTGAACACCGGGGAGCTGTTTTTT. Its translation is CAWKPPVNTGELFF.

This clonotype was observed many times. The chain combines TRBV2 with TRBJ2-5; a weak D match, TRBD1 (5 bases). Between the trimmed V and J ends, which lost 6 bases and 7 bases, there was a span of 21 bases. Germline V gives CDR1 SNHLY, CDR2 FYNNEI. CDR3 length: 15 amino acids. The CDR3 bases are TGTGCCAGCAGCGAGCAGGGCGTCGGGTTGGGGACCCAGTACTTC. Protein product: CASSEQGVGLGTQYF.

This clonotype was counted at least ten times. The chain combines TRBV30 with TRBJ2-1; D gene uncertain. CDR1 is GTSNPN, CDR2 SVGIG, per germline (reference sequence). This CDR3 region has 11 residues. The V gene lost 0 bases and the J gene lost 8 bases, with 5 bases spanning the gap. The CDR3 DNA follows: TGTGCCTGGAGTGTGAGAGATGAGCAGTTCTTC. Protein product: CAWSVRDEQFF. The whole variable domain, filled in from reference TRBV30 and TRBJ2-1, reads SQTIHQWPATLVQPVGSPLSLECTVEGTSNPNLYWYRQAAGRGLQLLFYSVGIGQISSEVPQNLSASRPQDRQFILSSKKLLLSDSGFYLCAWSVRDEQFFGPGTRLTVL.